This T cell receptor (beta chain) was identified in a study of response to subunit inactivated influenza vaccine. Trimming cost V 3 bases and J 6 bases, with 15 bases left between them. In germline, CDR1 is KGHSH, CDR2 LQKENI. This CDR3 has 14 residues. TCRdb analysed the RT-PCR reads with MiXCR anew, one entry per CDR3 protein. The sample contains more than 500,000 distinct CDR3 sequences, about 11% of which appear only once. Separately, the same data were catalogued under a study of T cells expressing NK-cell markers. That work adds: The authors made TCR beta cDNA libraries by 5'RACE template switching. This switching added a universal primer site and UMIs. In 5 or 6 donors, dominant CD3+CD56+NKG2C+ clonotypes ranked among the top 10 CD8+ clonotypes.

The sample was PBMCs from blood, taken on the day of vaccination. The TCR sequence derives from a man aged 45-60 years who received an inactivated influenza vaccine. This chain links TRBV18 with TRBJ2-7; D might be TRBD1 (6 bases). The CDR3 DNA reads TGTGCCAGCTCACCTGAAACAGGGAGCGGCGAGCAGTACTTC. It translates to CASSPETGSGEQYF.